This paragraph covers one T cell receptor (beta chain) sequence. What it recognizes is unknown. The PCR employed 60 Vbeta primers together with 13 Jbeta primers. Original methodology: Later work found approximately 80 million unique TCR beta chains, with some 11 million shared. Only in-frame clones appear in the TCRdb table, and some are missing; sequencing was by immunoSEQ multiplex PCR. That table gives V, J and clone size, and the DNA gave D and trimming. The table has more than 85,000 clones, around three quarters seen once. This record belongs to a study of cytomegalovirus exposure and HLA in healthy donors. Study observations and caveats: Sequences of the TCR beta chain were said to predict the HLA-A and HLA-B alleles of most subjects accurately. The study had only CMV serostatus as immune exposure information.

The CDR3 spans 14 residues. CDR1 and CDR2 from the germline V gene are MNHNS and SASEGT. Trimming cost V 8 bases and J 3 bases; bases outside gene matches: 4. The chain carries TRBV6-1 and TRBJ2-7, with 13 bases fitting TRBD2. The sample comprised PBMCs. The TCR was taken from a woman in her twenties or thirties in good health and CMV-seronegative. The CDR3 region has the DNA TGTGCCAGCGTGAGACTAGCGGGAGGCTACGAGCAGTACTTC. The encoded protein is CASVRLAGGYEQYF.